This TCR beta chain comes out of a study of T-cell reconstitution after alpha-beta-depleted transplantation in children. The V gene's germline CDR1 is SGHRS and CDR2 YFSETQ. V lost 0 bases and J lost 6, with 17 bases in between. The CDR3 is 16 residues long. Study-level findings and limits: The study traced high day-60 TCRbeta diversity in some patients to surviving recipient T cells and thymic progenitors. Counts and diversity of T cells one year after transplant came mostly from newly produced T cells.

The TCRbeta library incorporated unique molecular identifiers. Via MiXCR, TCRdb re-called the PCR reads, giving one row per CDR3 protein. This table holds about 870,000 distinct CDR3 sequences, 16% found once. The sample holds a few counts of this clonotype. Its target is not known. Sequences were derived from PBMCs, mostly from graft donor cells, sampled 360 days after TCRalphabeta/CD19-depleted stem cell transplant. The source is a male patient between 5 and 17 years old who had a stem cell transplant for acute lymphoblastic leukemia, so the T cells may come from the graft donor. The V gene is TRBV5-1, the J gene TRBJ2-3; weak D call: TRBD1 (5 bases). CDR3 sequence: CASSLVVGVVVDTQYF. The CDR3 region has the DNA TGCGCCAGCAGCTTGGTGGTAGGGGTGGTAGTGGATACGCAGTATTTT.